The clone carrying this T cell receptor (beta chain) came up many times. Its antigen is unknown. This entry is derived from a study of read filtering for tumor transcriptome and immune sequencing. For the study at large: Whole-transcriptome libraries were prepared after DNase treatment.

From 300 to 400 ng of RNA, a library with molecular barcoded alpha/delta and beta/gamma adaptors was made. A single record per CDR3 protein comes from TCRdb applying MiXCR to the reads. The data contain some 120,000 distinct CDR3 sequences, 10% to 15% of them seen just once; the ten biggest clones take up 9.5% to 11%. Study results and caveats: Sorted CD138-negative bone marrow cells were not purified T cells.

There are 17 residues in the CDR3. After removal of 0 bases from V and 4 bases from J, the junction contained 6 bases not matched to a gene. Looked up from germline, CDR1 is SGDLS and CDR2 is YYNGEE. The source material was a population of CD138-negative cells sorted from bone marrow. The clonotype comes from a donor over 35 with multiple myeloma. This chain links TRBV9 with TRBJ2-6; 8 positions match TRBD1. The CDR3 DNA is TGTGCCAGCAGCGTAGATGACAGGGGTTCCGGGGCCAACGTCCTGACTTTC. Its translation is CASSVDDRGSGANVLTF. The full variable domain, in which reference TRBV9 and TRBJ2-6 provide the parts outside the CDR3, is DSGVTQTPKHLITATGQRVTLRCSPRSGDLSVYWYQQSLDQGLQFLIQYYNGEERAKGNILERFSAQQFPDLHSELNLSSLELGDSALYFCASSVDDRGSGANVLTFGAGSRLTVL.